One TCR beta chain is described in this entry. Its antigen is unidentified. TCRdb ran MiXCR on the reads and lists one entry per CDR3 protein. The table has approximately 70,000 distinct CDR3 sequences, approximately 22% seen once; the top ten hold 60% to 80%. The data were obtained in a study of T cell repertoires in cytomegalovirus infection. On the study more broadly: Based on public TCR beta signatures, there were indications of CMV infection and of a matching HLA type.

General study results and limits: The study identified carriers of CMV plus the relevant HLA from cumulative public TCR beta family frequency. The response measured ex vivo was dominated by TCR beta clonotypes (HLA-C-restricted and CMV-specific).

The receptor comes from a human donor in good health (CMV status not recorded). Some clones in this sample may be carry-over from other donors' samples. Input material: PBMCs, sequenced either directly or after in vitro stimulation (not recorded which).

The CDR3: CASSPIGHFEAFF. CDR3 coding DNA: TGTGCCAGCAGTCCAATAGGACATTTTGAAGCTTTCTTT. J is TRBJ1-1 and V is TRBV27, with D tentatively TRBD1 (5 bases). The CDR3 covers 13 residues. CDR1 MNHEY and CDR2 SMNVEV come from the germline V gene (reference sequence). V was pared by 5 bases and J by 7 bases, with 14 bases between.